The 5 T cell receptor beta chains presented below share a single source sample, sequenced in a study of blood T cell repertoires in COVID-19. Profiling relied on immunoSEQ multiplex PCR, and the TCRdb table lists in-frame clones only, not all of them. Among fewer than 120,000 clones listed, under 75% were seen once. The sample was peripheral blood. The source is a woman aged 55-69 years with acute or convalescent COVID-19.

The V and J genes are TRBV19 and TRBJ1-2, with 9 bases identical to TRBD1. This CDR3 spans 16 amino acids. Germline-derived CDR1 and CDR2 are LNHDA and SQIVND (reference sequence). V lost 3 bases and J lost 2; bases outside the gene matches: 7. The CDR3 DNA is TGTGCCAGTAGTATCCCCGCCGGACAGGGGAACTATGGCTACACCTTC. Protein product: CASSIPAGQGNYGYTF.

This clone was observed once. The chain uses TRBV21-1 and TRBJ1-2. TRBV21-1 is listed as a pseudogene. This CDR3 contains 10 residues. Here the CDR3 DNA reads TGTGCCGACAACAGCGGTGGCTACACCTTC. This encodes CADNSGGYTF.

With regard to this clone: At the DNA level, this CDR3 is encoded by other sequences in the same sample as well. The CDR3 sequence: CATSEDRGGYTF. CDR3 sequence (DNA): TGTGCCACCAGTGAAGACAGGGGTGGCTACACCTTC. The chain links TRBV24-1 to TRBJ1-2, with TRBD1 identical over 8 bases. The CDR3 runs 12 residues. With 4 bases clipped from V and 7 bases from J, the junction kept 1 base outside the gene matches. The germline CDR1 and CDR2 sequences are KGHDR and SFDVKD.

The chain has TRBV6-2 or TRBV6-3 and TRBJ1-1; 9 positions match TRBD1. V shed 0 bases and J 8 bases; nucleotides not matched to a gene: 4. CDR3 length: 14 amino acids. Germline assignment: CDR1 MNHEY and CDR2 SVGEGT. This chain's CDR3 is CASSYSGQGREAFF. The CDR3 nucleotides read TGTGCCAGCAGTTACTCCGGACAGGGGAGGGAAGCTTTCTTT.

The CDR3 DNA follows: TGTGCCAGCAGTTCCTTTGGTGGCGGCTATGGCTACACCTTC. This translates into CASSSFGGGYGYTF. This chain connects TRBV27 to TRBJ1-2; D unclear. This CDR3 comprises 14 residues. Per germline, CDR1 MNHEY and CDR2 SMNVEV (reference sequence). V was trimmed by 4 bases and J by 4 bases, leaving 13 bases between them.